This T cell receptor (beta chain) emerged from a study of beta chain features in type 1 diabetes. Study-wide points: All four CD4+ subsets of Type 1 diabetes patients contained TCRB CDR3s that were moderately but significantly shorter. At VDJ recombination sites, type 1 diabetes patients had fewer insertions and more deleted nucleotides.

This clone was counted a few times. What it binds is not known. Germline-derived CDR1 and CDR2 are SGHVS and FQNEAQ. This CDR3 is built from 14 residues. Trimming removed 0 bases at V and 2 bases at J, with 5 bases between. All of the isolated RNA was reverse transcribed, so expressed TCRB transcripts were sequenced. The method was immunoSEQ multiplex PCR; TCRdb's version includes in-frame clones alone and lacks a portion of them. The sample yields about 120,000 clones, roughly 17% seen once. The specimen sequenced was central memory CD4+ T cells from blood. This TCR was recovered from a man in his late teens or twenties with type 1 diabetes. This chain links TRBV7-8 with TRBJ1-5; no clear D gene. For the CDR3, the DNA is TGTGCCAGCAGCTTAGCAGTTCGCAATCAGCCCCAGCATTTT. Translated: CASSLAVRNQPQHF.